Below are 11 T cell receptor beta chains sequenced from a single sample in a study of regulatory T cells in long-lasting Graves disease. Time point given: newly diagnosed GD, antithyroid drugs for less than 3 months. Following extraction of RNA from PBMCs, that RNA was used to make the TCR library. Arm-PCR with iRepertoire HTBI primers amplified the CDR3 regions for these TCR beta libraries. One entry per CDR3 protein results from TCRdb running MiXCR on the multiplex PCR reads. The data contain roughly 560,000 distinct CDR3 sequences, about 16% of them singletons. The sample was also reused in another study, on T cells in Graves' hyperthyroidism and ophthalmopathy.

Sequenced material: peripheral blood mononuclear cells (PBMCs), taken at new diagnosis, from a patient treated with antithyroid drugs. These receptors originate from a woman in her forties or fifties with Graves disease.

In this sample, this clonotype turned up many times. CDR3 DNA sequence: TGTGCCAGCAGCTTAGTCGACAGTTACGAGCAGTACTTC. This translates into CASSLVDSYEQYF. The rearrangement links TRBV7-2 to TRBJ2-7; possibly TRBD1 for D (5 bases). The CDR3 has 13 residues. Germline-derived CDR1 and CDR2 are SGHTA and FQGNSA. Trimming removed 1 base from V and 4 bases from J, with 8 bases in between.

This clonotype was recorded many times. The V and J genes are TRBV2 and TRBJ2-2; D call uncertain. Trimming stripped 3 bases from V and 6 bases from J, with 11 bases between. CDR3 length: 14 residues. The germline V gene has CDR1 SNHLY and CDR2 FYNNEI. The CDR3 coding sequence is TGTGCCAGCAGTGATTCTCCGGCCTCCGGGGAGCTGTTTTTT. Protein: CASSDSPASGELFF.

This clonotype was seen repeatedly, ten times or more. This chain uses TRBV2 with TRBJ1-4, with D hard to call. Deletions cut 6 bases from V and 8 bases from J, with 4 bases between. Germline assignment: CDR1 SNHLY and CDR2 FYNNEI. The CDR3 extends over 10 amino acids. The CDR3 spells CASRREKLFF. CDR3 coding DNA: TGTGCCAGCAGGCGGGAAAAACTGTTTTTT.

This clonotype was recorded at least ten times. The rearrangement links TRBV12-3 or TRBV12-4 to TRBJ2-3; no clear D gene. The CDR3 loop spans 13 amino acids. Trimming removed 3 bases at V and 4 bases at J, with 8 bases between. Written as DNA, the CDR3 is TGTGCCAGCAGTTTTCAGAACTCAGATACGCAGTATTTT. Protein: CASSFQNSDTQYF.

This clonotype was seen repeatedly, ten times or more. The chain uses TRBV12-3 or TRBV12-4 and TRBJ1-5; D gene unclear. The CDR3 has 13 residues. The V end lost 3 bases, the J end lost 3 bases, and 6 bases lay between the germline ends. The CDR3 nucleotides are TGTGCCAGCAGTTTTCAGGTCAATCAGCCCCAGCATTTT. Translation gives CASSFQVNQPQHF.

This clonotype was seen repeatedly, ten times or more. The V and J genes are TRBV30 and TRBJ2-3; 7 bases align to TRBD1. This CDR3 contains 13 residues. Per the germline V gene, CDR1 is GTSNPN and CDR2 is SVGIG (reference sequence). V lost 3 bases, J lost 0 bases, and 0 bases stayed unmatched. CDR3 DNA sequence: TGTGCCTGGAGACAGGGGAGCACAGATACGCAGTATTTT. Translated: CAWRQGSTDTQYF.

This clonotype was seen ten or more times. Written as DNA, the CDR3 is TGTGCCAGCAGCTTTGTACCCTCCATCTACAATGAGCAGTTCTTC. Amino acids: CASSFVPSIYNEQFF. The genes are TRBV11-1 and TRBJ2-1; D is ambiguous. The CDR3 runs 15 residues. V was cut by 3 bases and J by 3 bases, with 12 bases left in between. Germline loops: CDR1 SGHAT, CDR2 FQDESV (reference sequence).

Ten or more counts support this clonotype. This rearrangement joins TRBV12-3 or TRBV12-4 to TRBJ1-2; 7 bases fit TRBD1. The CDR3 loop spans 14 amino acids. Trimming took 7 bases from V and 3 from J; bases not matched to a gene: 8. The DNA of the CDR3 is TGTGCCAGCACCCACAGGGGATTAGACTATGGCTACACCTTC. Protein: CASTHRGLDYGYTF.

This clonotype was seen a few times. The V gene is TRBV28, the J gene TRBJ1-1; TRBD1 matches 7 bases. Germline CDR1 MDHEN, CDR2 SYDVKM. This CDR3 contains 16 residues. J was trimmed by 0 bases and V by 3 bases; bases with no gene match: 7. CDR3 amino acids: CASSFRGASMNTEAFF. The CDR3 region has the DNA TGTGCCAGCAGTTTCAGGGGGGCATCAATGAACACTGAAGCTTTCTTT.

The chain is built from TRBV2 and TRBJ2-5; D not certain. Trimming pared 4 bases from V and 1 base from J, leaving 10 bases between. Germline lookup yields CDR1 SNHLY and CDR2 FYNNEI. This CDR3 has 14 residues. The CDR3 coding sequence is TGTGCCAGCAGTGCTAGTGTAGGCCAAGAGACCCAGTACTTC. Translating gives CASSASVGQETQYF. The full variable domain, completed using reference TRBV2 and TRBJ2-5, is EPEVTQTPSHQVTQMGQEVILRCVPISNHLYFYWYRQILGQKVEFLVSFYNNEISEKSEIFDDQFSVERPDGSNFTLKIRSTKLEDSAMYFCASSASVGQETQYFGPGTRLLVL.

The gene calls are TRBV19 and TRBJ2-3; D unclear. The CDR3 is 15 residues long. Germline-derived CDR1 and CDR2 are LNHDA and SQIVND (reference sequence). Deletions cut 0 bases from V and 2 bases from J, with 9 bases between. CDR3 sequence reads: CASSIDQYYTDTQYF. The CDR3 DNA follows: TGTGCCAGTAGTATAGATCAGTATTACACAGATACGCAGTATTTT. Based on the CDR3 plus reference TRBV19 and TRBJ2-3, the full variable domain is DGGITQSPKYLFRKEGQNVTLSCEQNLNHDAMYWYRQDPGQGLRLIYYSQIVNDFQKGDIAEGYSVSREKKESFPLTVTSAQKNPTAFYLCASSIDQYYTDTQYFGPGTRLTVL.